Listed below are T cell receptor beta chains from one sample, sequenced in a study of vaccination effects on CD4 cells after COVID-19. The antigens these receptors bind are not known. Only in-frame clones appear in the TCRdb table, and some are missing; sequencing was by immunoSEQ multiplex PCR. This table holds 37,000 or so clones, about two thirds found once. The material was CD4+ T cells from PBMCs cultured without peptide, obtained before COVID-19 vaccination. All receptors derive from a human donor who received a COVID-19 vaccine. Both conserved end residues are part of each CDR3. The D gene is left open where the match is weak. For some rows the clone size is stated as once, few or many, or as a class when expanded; others skip it.

d_call,v_call,clone_size,j_call,cdr3_nt,cdr3_aa
TRBD1,TRBV27,once,TRBJ2-7,TGTGCCAGCAGTTTAAGCGACAGGGGGCACTACGAGCAGTACTTC,CASSLSDRGHYEQYF
TRBD1,TRBV7-9,NA,TRBJ2-1,TGTGCCAGCAGTCCCGGGACAGGGGTCTACAATGAGCAGTTCTTC,CASSPGTGVYNEQFF
NA,TRBV18,NA,TRBJ1-3,TGTGCCAGCTCACAAAGTGACGGGGGCTCTGGAAACACCATATATTTT,CASSQSDGGSGNTIYF
NA,TRBV13,NA,TRBJ1-4,TGTGCCAGCAGCTTACGGACAGATAATGAAAAACTGTTTTTT,CASSLRTDNEKLFF
NA,TRBV2,NA,TRBJ1-5,TGTGCCAGCACCCGGGACTACGCTCGTCAGCCCCAGCATTTT,CASTRDYARQPQHF
NA,TRBV7-2,NA,TRBJ2-6,TGTGCCAGCAGCTTCGCTGGGGCCAACGTCCTGACTTTC,CASSFAGANVLTF
TRBD1,TRBV19,few,TRBJ2-1,TGTGCCAGTAGTATGTACGGGACAGGGTATATTGATGAGCAGTTCTTC,CASSMYGTGYIDEQFF
NA,TRBV12-1,NA,TRBJ2-7,TGTGCCAGCAGCTTTAAGCGGGAGTGTTCCTACGAGCAGTACTTC,CASSFKRECSYEQYF
TRBD1,TRBV5-4,NA,TRBJ2-5,TGTGCCAGCAGCCTACAGGGGGCTGGGGAGACCCAGTACTTC,CASSLQGAGETQYF
NA,TRBV18,few,TRBJ1-2,TGTGCCAGCTCACCGAACGGACAGACTAACTATGGCTACACCTTC,CASSPNGQTNYGYTF
NA,TRBV19,NA,TRBJ1-2,TGTGCCAGTCAGCGGGGGACGGATGTCTATGGCTACACCTTC,CASQRGTDVYGYTF
TRBD2,TRBV5-1,NA,TRBJ2-3,TGCGCCAGCAGATGGACCACTAGCGCAGATACGCAGTATTTT,CASRWTTSADTQYF
NA,TRBV3-1/TRBV3-2,NA,TRBJ2-7,TGTGCCAGCAGCCAAGTAGAGGCCTACGAGCAGTACTTC,CASSQVEAYEQYF
TRBD1,TRBV6-5,NA,TRBJ1-2,TGTGCCAGCAAGCTACAGGGGGCGCGGGATGGCTACACCTTC,CASKLQGARDGYTF
NA,TRBV5-6,NA,TRBJ1-2,TGTGCCAGCGCCAGTCTCAGGGGATATGGCTACACCTTC,CASASLRGYGYTF
NA,TRBV6-1,NA,TRBJ1-5,TGTGCCAGCAGTGGACTACAGGGAGGGGGCAATCAGCCCCAGCATTTT,CASSGLQGGGNQPQHF
NA,TRBV6-5,once,TRBJ1-6,TGTGCCAGCAGGATCAGACGTAATTCACCCCTCCACTTT,CASRIRRNSPLHF
NA,TRBV5-1,once,TRBJ1-4,TGCGCCAGCAGCTGGAGGGAGGGGACTAATGAAAAACTGTTTTTT,CASSWREGTNEKLFF
NA,TRBV15,NA,TRBJ1-2,TGTGCCACCCGTGGGGAGGGGAAGTACTATGGCTACACCTTC,CATRGEGKYYGYTF